This T cell receptor beta chain is from a study of neurological immune-mediated disorders. General study results and limits: When the repertoires were sorted by phylogenetic grouping, those of 18 of 34 multiple sclerosis patients ended up in one related-CDR3 cluster, a possible signature.

The unsorted libraries originated from 2 million PBMCs that had been stored at -80 C. 5'RACE employing 10-nucleotide random UMIs yielded the cDNA. Via MiXCR, TCRdb re-called the 5' RACE reads, giving one row per CDR3 protein. The sample contains about 82,000 distinct CDR3 sequences, 2.5% to 3% of which appear only once. This clonotype was seen at least ten times. Its antigen is still unknown. CDR1 and CDR2 (germline): SGHRS, YFSETQ. Between the trimmed V and J ends, which lost 0 bases and 1 base, there was a span of 7 bases. This CDR3 comprises 14 residues. This chain joins TRBV5-1 and TRBJ1-2; unclear D gene. The clonotype comes from a woman aged 25 to 39 with multiple sclerosis. Input material: PBMCs. The CDR3 reads CASSLEGSNYGYTF. CDR3 nucleotide sequence: TGCGCCAGCAGCTTGGAAGGCAGTAACTATGGCTACACCTTC.